This passage covers 17 T cell receptor beta chains from one sample sequenced in a study of T cell responses to AZD1222 COVID-19 vaccine. Assay used: immunoSEQ multiplex PCR; TCRdb lists only in-frame clones, some missing. The sample gives about 210,000 clones, about 94% of which show up once; approximately 1.5% is in the top ten. This specimen consisted of peripheral blood, obtained 28 days after the second dose of the MenACWY control vaccine. These receptors were taken from an adult who received the MenACWY meningococcal vaccine as a control.

The table lists this clone with a count of one. The chain is built from TRBV5-1 and TRBJ1-6; D call uncertain. Germline loops: CDR1 SGHRS, CDR2 YFSETQ. There are 14 residues in the CDR3. V shed 0 bases and J shed 7 bases, with 8 bases lying between them. CDR3 residues: CASSLEDGNSPLHF. The CDR3 DNA follows: TGCGCCAGCAGCTTGGAGGACGGGAATTCACCCCTCCACTTT.

This chain joins TRBV7-9 and TRBJ1-2, with D possibly matching TRBD1 (6 bases). V was shortened by 2 bases and J by 5 bases, with 15 bases between the two germline ends. Germline lookup yields CDR1 SEHNR and CDR2 FQNEAQ (reference sequence). The CDR3 length is 15 residues. CDR3 sequence: CASSLQGSGTYGYTF. DNA of the CDR3: TGTGCCAGCAGCTTACAGGGGTCGGGCACGTATGGCTACACCTTC.

The V call is TRBV25-1, the J call TRBJ1-4; D might be TRBD1 (6 bases). The CDR3 length is 14 residues. V lost 2 bases to trimming and J lost 8 bases, with 12 bases between them. Germline V lookup: CDR1 MGHDK, CDR2 SYGVNS. In nucleotides, the CDR3 is TGTGCCAGCAGTGAACCGGGGAGGGGGGAAAAACTGTTTTTT. Protein: CASSEPGRGEKLFF.

The V call is TRBV12-3 or TRBV12-4, the J call TRBJ1-1, with unresolved D. The CDR3 covers 13 residues. The V and J ends lost 5 bases and 3 bases respectively, with 10 bases between them. The CDR3 sequence is CASSVGVHTEAFF. In DNA, the CDR3 is TGTGCCAGCAGTGTCGGGGTTCACACTGAAGCTTTCTTT.

The chain carries TRBV5-1 and TRBJ2-2, with 7 bases identical to TRBD2. V lost 1 base, J lost 6 bases, and 9 bases stayed unmatched. CDR3 size: 16 residues. The germline gives CDR1 SGHRS, CDR2 YFSETQ. DNA of the CDR3: TGCGCCAGCAGCTTGAGTACGGGGGGAGAGGCCGGGGAGCTGTTTTTT. Encoded protein: CASSLSTGGEAGELFF.

The chain joins TRBV5-4 to TRBJ2-7; 12 nucleotides match TRBD2. CDR1 and CDR2 (germline): SGHNT, YYREEE (reference sequence). The CDR3 is made up of 15 amino acids. V shed 0 bases, J shed 3 bases, and the junction held 1 base outside the gene matches. CDR3 in amino acids: CASSLGTSGNYEQYF. In nucleotides, the CDR3 is TGTGCCAGCAGCTTGGGGACTAGCGGGAACTACGAGCAGTACTTC.

The chain uses TRBV7-2 and TRBJ1-1; D is uncertain. V was clipped by 0 bases and J by 0 bases, with 5 bases between them. In germline, CDR1 is SGHTA, CDR2 FQGNSA. This CDR3 spans 14 amino acids. The CDR3, as DNA: TGTGCCAGCAGCTTAGCGCAAGTGAACACTGAAGCTTTCTTT. It is translated as CASSLAQVNTEAFF. The entire variable domain, with the rest obtained from reference TRBV7-2 and TRBJ1-1, is as follows: GAGVSQSPSNKVTEKGKDVELRCDPISGHTALYWYRQSLGQGLEFLIYFQGNSAPDKSGLPSDRFSAERTGGSVSTLTIQRTQQEDSAVYLCASSLAQVNTEAFFGQGTRLTVV.

J is TRBJ1-1 and V is TRBV6-5; the match to TRBD1 covers 9 bases. V lost 6 bases, J lost 5 bases, and 7 bases stayed unmatched. The CDR3 spans 14 residues. Germline V CDR1 and CDR2: MNHEY, SVGAGI. The chain's CDR3 is CASRIPGQGTEAFF. The CDR3 nucleotides read TGTGCCAGCAGGATACCGGGACAGGGAACTGAAGCTTTCTTT.

The rearrangement links TRBV29-1 to TRBJ2-3; 9 bases are shared with TRBD2. The V segment lost 5 bases and the J segment 2 bases; nucleotides outside the gene matches: 11. This CDR3 is built from 16 residues. CDR1 SQVTM and CDR2 ANQGSEA come from the germline V gene. The CDR3 reads CSVLEGASGVTDTQYF. CDR3 sequence (DNA): TGCAGCGTTCTCGAAGGGGCTAGCGGGGTCACAGATACGCAGTATTTT.

CDR3 nucleotides: TGTGCCAGCAGTTCCGCACCTGCGTACGAGCAGTACTTC. Translated: CASSSAPAYEQYF. The V call is TRBV27, the J call TRBJ2-7; D is undetermined. This CDR3 spans 13 amino acids. Germline lookup yields CDR1 MNHEY and CDR2 SMNVEV (reference sequence). V was trimmed by 4 bases and J by 4 bases, leaving 11 bases between them.

This clone was picked up one time. The chain links TRBV7-9 to TRBJ1-3; D not certain. V dropped 0 bases and J dropped 3 bases, with 9 bases sitting between them. CDR3 length: 15 amino acids. Per the germline V gene, CDR1 is SEHNR and CDR2 is FQNEAQ (reference sequence). CDR3 DNA sequence: TGTGCCAGCAGCTTAGCAGGACCGGTTGGAAACACCATATATTTT. As protein: CASSLAGPVGNTIYF.

V and J are TRBV30 and TRBJ2-7; weak D call: TRBD1 (9 bases). Trimming took 8 bases from V and 5 from J, leaving 16 bases between them. This CDR3 is 12 amino acids long. The V gene's germline CDR1 is GTSNPN and CDR2 SVGIG (reference sequence). The CDR3 bases are TGTGCCCGGGGGGGACAGGGCAACGAGCAGTACTTC. This codes for CARGGQGNEQYF.

The rearrangement links TRBV11-1 to TRBJ1-1; D unclear. The CDR3 totals 13 residues. Trimming took 4 bases from V and 1 from J, leaving 7 bases between them. CDR1 and CDR2 (germline): SGHAT, FQDESV (reference sequence). This chain's CDR3 is CASSYQRNTEAFF. As DNA, the CDR3 is TGTGCCAGCAGCTACCAGAGGAACACTGAAGCTTTCTTT.

The J gene is TRBJ1-3, the V gene TRBV30, with D unclear. The CDR3 consists of 14 residues. Germline values: CDR1 GTSNPN, CDR2 SVGIG (reference sequence). With 8 bases removed from V and 0 bases from J, the gap between germline ends came to 14 bases. The CDR3 DNA reads TGTGCCCTCACCACCCATGGCTCTGGAAACACCATATATTTT. The encoded protein is CALTTHGSGNTIYF.

J is TRBJ2-1 and V is TRBV5-5, with D maybe TRBD2 (6 bases). The CDR3 contains 14 residues. CDR1 SGHKS and CDR2 YYEKEE come from the germline V gene (reference sequence). Deletions cut 2 bases from V and 1 base from J, with 7 bases between. The CDR3 spells CASSLRGSYNEQFF. CDR3 coding DNA: TGTGCCAGCAGCTTACGGGGGTCCTACAATGAGCAGTTCTTC. Together with reference TRBV5-5 and TRBJ2-1, the CDR3 gives the full variable domain: DAGVTQSPTHLIKTRGQQVTLRCSPISGHKSVSWYQQVLGQGPQFIFQYYEKEERGRGNFPDRFSARQFPNYSSELNVNALLLGDSALYLCASSLRGSYNEQFFGPGTRLTVL.

This chain connects TRBV27 to TRBJ2-7; D call uncertain. Trimming removed 3 bases at V and 7 bases at J, with 13 bases between. CDR3 length: 13 residues. Germline V gene data show CDR1 as MNHEY and CDR2 as SMNVEV (reference sequence). CDR3 coding DNA: TGTGCCAGCAGTTTGAACGCCCCGAAGGAGCAGTACTTC. It specifies CASSLNAPKEQYF.

This chain uses TRBV5-1 with TRBJ2-1; TRBD1 aligns across 10 bases. The V gene's germline CDR1 is SGHRS and CDR2 YFSETQ. The CDR3 is 14 residues long. V shed 1 base, J shed 7 bases, and the junction held 2 bases outside the gene matches. CDR3 sequence (DNA): TGCGCCAGCAGCTTGCGGGGACAGGGGAATGAGCAGTTCTTC. This translates into CASSLRGQGNEQFF. The variable domain in full, with the rest retrieved from reference TRBV5-1 and TRBJ2-1, is KAGVTQTPRYLIKTRGQQVTLSCSPISGHRSVSWYQQTPGQGLQFLFEYFSETQRNKGNFPGRFSGRQFSNSRSEMNVSTLELGDSALYLCASSLRGQGNEQFFGPGTRLTVL.